This T cell receptor beta chain originates from a study of T cells in Graves' hyperthyroidism and ophthalmopathy. Overall study results and limits: Blood also contained most expanded thyroid clonotypes above 0.001. The authors' 13 V-J model separated ophthalmopathy from stable hyperthyroidism.

Germline CDR1 is MNHEY and CDR2 is SVGAGI. Trimming removed 4 bases from V and 0 bases from J, with 10 bases in between. This CDR3 region has 14 residues. The TCR beta CDR3 regions underwent amplification using RNA transcripts as the source. The HTBI primer set served for first-round RT-PCR of the TCR CDR3. One entry per CDR3 protein, called by TCRdb with MiXCR from the multiplex PCR reads. This repertoire shows about 52,000 distinct CDR3 sequences, over 40% found once; its top ten account for about 9.8%. Patients were excluded because of uncontrolled infection, other autoimmune disease, pregnancy or lactation. This clonotype was found many times. The antigen is not known.

The chain employs TRBV6-5 and TRBJ2-7; weak D call: TRBD2 (5 bases). This TCR was sampled from a woman between 50 and 59 years old with Graves' ophthalmopathy. Sequenced: blood. The CDR3 DNA reads as TGTGCCAGCAGTTGGTCCGGAGGCTCCTACGAGCAGTACTTC. Residues: CASSWSGGSYEQYF.